This is a list of T cell receptor beta chains from one sample in a study of regulatory dendritic cells for organ transplantation. No antigen is known for these receptors. Libraries were prepared by immunoSEQ multiplex PCR; TCRdb keeps only in-frame clonotypes and omits some of them. The sample has some 11,000 clones, about 81% seen once. What was sequenced was memory CD4+ T cells from blood cultured with regulatory dendritic cells. Every receptor here comes from a human donor in good health. Both conserved end residues are part of each CDR3. The order of the fields is V gene, J gene, D gene, clone size, CDR3 protein, CDR3 DNA. The D gene is left open where the match is weak. Part of the rows lack a size; the others show once, few, many or a class for expanded clones.

TRBV11-2	TRBJ1-1	TRBD1	NA	CASNPQGDRDF	TGTGCCAGCAACCCACAGGGCGACAGGGACTTT
TRBV6-1	TRBJ1-5	NA	few	CASSVGGEKQPQHF	TGTGCCAGCAGTGTGGGAGGGGAGAAACAGCCCCAGCATTTT
TRBV5-1	TRBJ2-5	TRBD1	NA	CASSPGQDGTQYF	TGCGCCAGCAGCCCTGGACAGGATGGGACCCAGTACTTC
TRBV5-5	TRBJ2-3	NA	NA	CATQGTLTDTQYF	TGTGCCACCCAGGGTACCCTCACAGATACGCAGTATTTT
TRBV13	TRBJ2-3	TRBD2	once	CASSGGLASNTQYF	TGTGCCAGCAGCGGAGGACTAGCTTCGAATACGCAGTATTTT
TRBV2	TRBJ1-1	TRBD1	few	CASRGQDTEAFF	TGTGCCAGCAGAGGACAGGACACTGAAGCTTTCTTT
TRBV7-2	TRBJ2-1	NA	NA	CASSTDSYNEQFF	TGTGCCAGCAGCACGGACAGCTACAATGAGCAGTTCTTC
TRBV6-5	TRBJ1-6	TRBD1	NA	CASRRQGKGSPLHF	TGTGCCAGCAGGAGACAGGGAAAAGGATCACCCCTCCACTTT
TRBV7-2	TRBJ2-1	NA	NA	CASRSQGGGARYEQFF	TGTGCCAGCAGATCCCAGGGAGGGGGGGCCCGATATGAGCAGTTCTTC
TRBV2	TRBJ1-2	TRBD1	NA	CASRGQGVNSGYTF	TGTGCCAGCAGAGGACAGGGGGTTAATAGTGGCTACACCTTC
TRBV19	TRBJ2-2	TRBD2	NA	CASSHGASGGAGTGELFF	TGTGCCAGTAGCCATGGGGCTAGCGGGGGGGCAGGGACCGGGGAGCTGTTTTTT
TRBV6-5	TRBJ1-3	NA	NA	CASIDNSGNTIYF	TGTGCCAGCATTGACAACTCTGGAAACACCATATATTTT
TRBV5-1	TRBJ2-2	TRBD1	NA	CASSSRTGVVAGELFF	TGCGCCAGCAGCTCCAGGACAGGGGTTGTGGCCGGGGAGCTGTTTTTT
TRBV27	TRBJ1-4	NA	NA	CASSQRGLSNEKLFF	TGTGCCAGCAGTCAACGGGGACTCAGTAATGAAAAACTGTTTTTT
TRBV14	TRBJ2-7	NA	few	CASSQRGLPYEQYF	TGTGCCAGCAGCCAGCGGGGGCTCCCCTACGAGCAGTACTTC
TRBV6-5	TRBJ1-1	TRBD1	NA	CASSWDRLNTEAFF	TGTGCCAGCAGTTGGGACAGATTGAACACTGAAGCTTTCTTT
TRBV5-8	TRBJ2-1	TRBD2	NA	CASIGGTSGGAISGEQFF	TGTGCCAGCATCGGCGGGACTAGCGGGGGGGCTATTAGTGGTGAGCAGTTCTTC
TRBV11-1	TRBJ2-1	TRBD1	NA	CASSLARTATGLAEQFF	TGTGCCAGCAGCTTAGCGAGAACCGCGACAGGGCTTGCTGAGCAGTTCTTC
TRBV7-9	TRBJ1-1	NA	NA	CASSFWEDREAFF	TGTGCCAGCAGCTTCTGGGAGGACCGGGAAGCTTTCTTT
TRBV7-2	TRBJ2-7	TRBD1	NA	CASSLETGEGTYEQYF	TGTGCCAGCAGCCTTGAGACAGGGGAAGGGACCTACGAGCAGTACTTC
TRBV5-6	TRBJ2-5	NA	NA	CASNLGTGETQYF	TGTGCCAGCAACTTAGGAACGGGAGAGACCCAGTACTTC
TRBV19	TRBJ2-2	NA	NA	CASSSPGGTNTGELFF	TGTGCCAGTTCCTCGCCAGGGGGGACTAACACCGGGGAGCTGTTTTTT
TRBV9	TRBJ2-2	TRBD1	NA	CASSRGPPNTGELFF	TGTGCCAGCAGCAGGGGGCCCCCGAACACCGGGGAGCTGTTTTTT
TRBV10-3	TRBJ2-6	NA	NA	CAISEARGSGANVLTF	TGTGCCATCAGTGAGGCCAGGGGTTCTGGGGCCAACGTCCTGACTTTC
TRBV15	TRBJ1-1	TRBD1	few	CATSNPGQGWDTEAFF	TGTGCCACCAGCAACCCGGGACAGGGCTGGGACACTGAAGCTTTCTTT
TRBV9	TRBJ2-1	NA	NA	CASSVGLAFQNEQFF	TGTGCCAGCAGCGTAGGGTTAGCATTTCAGAATGAGCAGTTCTTC
TRBV6-5	TRBJ2-3	NA	once	CASKDGRGRADTQYF	TGTGCCAGCAAGGACGGTCGGGGTAGGGCAGATACGCAGTATTTT
TRBV11-3	TRBJ2-1	TRBD1	NA	CASSLVGQGSNEQFF	TGTGCCAGCAGCTTAGTGGGACAGGGGTCCAATGAGCAGTTCTTC
TRBV21-1	TRBJ2-7	NA	NA	CASSNGTGDSEQYF	TGTGCCAGCAGCAACGGGACAGGGGATTCCGAGCAGTACTTC
TRBV11-3	TRBJ2-1	TRBD2	NA	CTSSLDTGLAFYNEQFF	TGTACCAGCAGCTTAGACACAGGACTAGCGTTCTACAATGAGCAGTTCTTC
TRBV7-2	TRBJ1-3	NA	NA	CASSSEAFSGNTIYF	TGTGCCAGCAGCTCCGAGGCCTTCTCTGGAAACACCATATATTTT